This T cell receptor beta chain was recorded in a study of blood T cells in healthy people across ages. J lost 6 bases, V lost 2 bases, and 19 bases had no gene match. Germline V gives CDR1 MNHEY, CDR2 SVGAGI. The CDR3 length is 20 residues. Ranging in age from about 6 to 100, the donors were healthy Caucasian individuals from Russia. A second about 7 to 12 cycle PCR used barcoded and J-beta primers. Unique molecular identifiers of 12 random nucleotides labeled each cDNA. TCRdb independently ran MiXCR on the 5' RACE reads; one entry per CDR3 protein. The repertoire includes 550,000 to 600,000 distinct CDR3 sequences, 40% to 50% of them detected once, and about 22% sits in the top ten. This clonotype was counted between two and nine times.

The sequence derives from a man of 80 years or more in good health. This sequence joins TRBV6-5 and TRBJ2-1, with 10 bases lining up with TRBD2. Specimen: blood. The CDR3 sequence is CASSYTWASGSAGGFNEQFF. The CDR3, as DNA: TGTGCCAGCAGTTACACGTGGGCTAGCGGGAGCGCGGGAGGGTTCAATGAGCAGTTCTTC.